This paragraph covers one TCR beta chain sequence. Its antigen is undetermined. V lost 4 bases and J lost 2, with 11 bases in between. This CDR3 is built from 15 residues. Germline V gene sequence: CDR1 SEHNR, CDR2 FQNEAQ (reference sequence). Deep was the level used in running the assay. Profiled with immunoSEQ multiplex PCR; TCRdb holds only in-frame clones, not every one. The sample consists of 2 million or so clones, about 95% of them appearing once. This specimen comes from a study of shared clonotypes between healthy human individuals. Study-wide results and caveats: Shared clonotypes: about 5.3% naive CD4, around 3.5% naive CD8, around 2.4% memory CD4, more than 0.3% memory CD8. Sequencing of the sorted subsets was shown by rarefaction to be incomplete despite large depth.

CD45RO-negative, CCR7-positively selected cells formed the naive CD8 fraction, excluding terminally differentiated effector memory CD45RA+ cells. The TCR sequence derives from a man between 18 and 35 years old in good health. Sequencing was carried out using naive CD8+ T cells sorted from blood. V usage is TRBV7-9 and J usage is TRBJ1-4; maybe TRBD1 (5 bases). CDR3 bases: TGTGCCAGCAGCTACGTGGGGACGACTAATGAAAAACTGTTTTTT. Translating it yields CASSYVGTTNEKLFF.